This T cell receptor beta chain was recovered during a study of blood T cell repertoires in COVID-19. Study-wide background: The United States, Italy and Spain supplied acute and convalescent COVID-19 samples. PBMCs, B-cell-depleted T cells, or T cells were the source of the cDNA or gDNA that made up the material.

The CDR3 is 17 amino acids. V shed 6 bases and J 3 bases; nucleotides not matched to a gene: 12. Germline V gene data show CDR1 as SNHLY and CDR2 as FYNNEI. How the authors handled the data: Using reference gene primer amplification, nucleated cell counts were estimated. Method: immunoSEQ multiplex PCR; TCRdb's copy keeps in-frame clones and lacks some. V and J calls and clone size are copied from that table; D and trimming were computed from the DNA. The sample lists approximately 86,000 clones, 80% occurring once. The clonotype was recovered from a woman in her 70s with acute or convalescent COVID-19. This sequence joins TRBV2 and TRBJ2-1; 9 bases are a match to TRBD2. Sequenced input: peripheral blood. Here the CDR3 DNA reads TGTGCCAGCAGCCCTAGGGGCGGGGGGGCCTTCTACAATGAGCAGTTCTTC. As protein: CASSPRGGGAFYNEQFF.